These T cell receptor beta chains were read from a single sample in a study of CD8 T cells in cerebrospinal fluid in Alzheimer's disease. TCRdb reanalyzed the 10x single-cell sequencing reads, giving one entry per CDR3 protein sequence and no DNA. The sample table includes approximately 1,100 distinct CDR3 sequences. The sample comprised cerebrospinal fluid. These receptors were obtained from a human donor in good health. Both conserved end residues are part of each CDR3. Only part of the rows carry a size: once, few, many, or a class if the clone is expanded.

TRBJ1-5 | TRBV7-2 | large | CASSLQRTGDGKGIYQPQHF
TRBJ2-5 | TRBV5-5 | medium-sized | CASSLGWGQTQYF
TRBJ1-3 | TRBV3-1 | medium-sized | CASSQDRGARAGNTIYF
TRBJ1-6 | TRBV15 | large | CATSRGSTGYNSPLHF
TRBJ2-2 | TRBV5-1 | NA | CASSLAGRGANTGELFF
TRBJ1-1 | TRBV6-6 | medium-sized | CASSYSGVGDTEAFF
TRBJ2-1 | TRBV7-9 | large | CASRPSEGEQFF
TRBJ2-1 | TRBV5-6 | NA | CASSLSPRSSYNEQFF
TRBJ1-2 | TRBV30 | medium-sized | CAWSVSGPYGYTF
TRBJ2-7 | TRBV6-1 | medium-sized | CASQTGASYEQYF
TRBJ1-1 | TRBV2 | medium-sized | CASLRRADTEAFF
TRBJ2-7 | TRBV7-8 | medium-sized | CASSLGVRFYEQYF
TRBJ2-1 | TRBV2 | medium-sized | CASSFQGFNEQFF
TRBJ1-3 | TRBV5-1 | large | CASSTGIGQAFSGNTIYF
TRBJ1-4 | TRBV19 | medium-sized | CASKRAGVIEKLFF
TRBJ1-2 | TRBV5-6 | medium-sized | CASSPGQGISYGYTF
TRBJ2-3 | TRBV7-9 | large | CASSLVVGGPTDTQYF
TRBJ2-6 | TRBV6-2/TRBV6-3 | medium-sized | CASSYGSRGNGANVLTF
TRBJ2-5 | TRBV14 | medium-sized | CASSQQGLKETQYF
TRBJ2-6 | TRBV3-1 | large | CASSHTSGANVLTF
TRBJ1-1 | TRBV19 | medium-sized | CASSIRRRLNTEAFF
TRBJ2-5 | TRBV19 | NA | CASSIGTGNQETQYF
TRBJ1-3 | TRBV14 | medium-sized | CASSSRQFSGNTTYF
TRBJ2-4 | TRBV4-3 | medium-sized | CASSQDSGGLAGFQYF